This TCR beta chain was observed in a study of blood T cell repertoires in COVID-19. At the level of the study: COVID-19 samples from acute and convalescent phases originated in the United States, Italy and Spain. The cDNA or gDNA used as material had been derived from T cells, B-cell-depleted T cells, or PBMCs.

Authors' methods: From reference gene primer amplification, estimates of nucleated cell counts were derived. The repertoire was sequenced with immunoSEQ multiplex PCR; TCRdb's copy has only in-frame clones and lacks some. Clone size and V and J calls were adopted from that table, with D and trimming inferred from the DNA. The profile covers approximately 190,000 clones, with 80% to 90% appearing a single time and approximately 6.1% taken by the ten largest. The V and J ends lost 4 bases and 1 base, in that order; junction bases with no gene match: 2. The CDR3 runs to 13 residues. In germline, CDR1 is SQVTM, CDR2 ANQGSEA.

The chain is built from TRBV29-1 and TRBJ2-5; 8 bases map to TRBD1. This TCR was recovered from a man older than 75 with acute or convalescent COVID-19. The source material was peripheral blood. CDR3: CSVAQGAQETQYF. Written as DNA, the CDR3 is TGCAGCGTTGCCCAGGGGGCCCAAGAGACCCAGTACTTC.